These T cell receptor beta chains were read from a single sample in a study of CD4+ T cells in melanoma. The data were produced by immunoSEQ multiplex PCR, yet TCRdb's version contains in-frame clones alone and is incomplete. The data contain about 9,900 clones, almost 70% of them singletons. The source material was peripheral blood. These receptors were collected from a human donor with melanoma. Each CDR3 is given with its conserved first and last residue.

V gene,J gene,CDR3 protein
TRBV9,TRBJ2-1,CASSDRTSWDEQFF
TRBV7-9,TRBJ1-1,CASSSGLGAEAFF
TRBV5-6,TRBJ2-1,CASSWGFGDSYNEQFF
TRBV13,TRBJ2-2,CASSSTWAYTGELFF
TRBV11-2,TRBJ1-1,CASSLEGKVAAFF
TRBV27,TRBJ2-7,CASRPETKHHSYEQYF
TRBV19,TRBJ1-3,CASRDDSSGNTIYF
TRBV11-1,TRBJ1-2,CASKESGYTF
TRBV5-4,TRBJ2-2,CASSLEGGRELFF
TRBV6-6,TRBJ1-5,CASSYPSQPQHF
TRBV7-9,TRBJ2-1,CASSLYGTADNEQFF
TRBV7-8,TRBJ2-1,CASSLGRGVDNEQFF
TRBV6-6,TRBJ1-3,CASSSRQLSGNTIYF
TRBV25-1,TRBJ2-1,CASSEDSYNEQFF
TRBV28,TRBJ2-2,CASSFAYWEPTNTGELFF
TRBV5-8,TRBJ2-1,CASSLGQHSYNEQFF
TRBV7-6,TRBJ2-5,CASSSRVGQETQYF
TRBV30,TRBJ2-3,CAWSVSGGADTQYF
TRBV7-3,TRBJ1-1,CASSLDGAVAEAFF
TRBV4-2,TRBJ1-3,CASSQGQVSGNTIYF
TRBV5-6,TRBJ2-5,CASSLGQQETQYF
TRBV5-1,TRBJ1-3,CASSLGQTTSGNTIYF
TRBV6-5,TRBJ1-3,CASSYYPSRGNTIYF
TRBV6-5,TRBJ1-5,CASSYSSYQPQHF
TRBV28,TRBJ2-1,CASSWRNEQFF
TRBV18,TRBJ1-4,CASSSDRVGEKLFF
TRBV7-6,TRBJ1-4,CASSPSDRTFYRGTNEKLFF
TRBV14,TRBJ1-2,CASSNTRGSNYGYTF
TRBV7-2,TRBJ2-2,CASSLRLVLTGELFF
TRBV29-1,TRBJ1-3,CSVRTGTGNTIYF
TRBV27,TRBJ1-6,CASSYGAGIGSPLHF
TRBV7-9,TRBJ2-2,CASSLGDTGELFF
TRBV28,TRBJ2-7,CASSSGTGSSYEQYF